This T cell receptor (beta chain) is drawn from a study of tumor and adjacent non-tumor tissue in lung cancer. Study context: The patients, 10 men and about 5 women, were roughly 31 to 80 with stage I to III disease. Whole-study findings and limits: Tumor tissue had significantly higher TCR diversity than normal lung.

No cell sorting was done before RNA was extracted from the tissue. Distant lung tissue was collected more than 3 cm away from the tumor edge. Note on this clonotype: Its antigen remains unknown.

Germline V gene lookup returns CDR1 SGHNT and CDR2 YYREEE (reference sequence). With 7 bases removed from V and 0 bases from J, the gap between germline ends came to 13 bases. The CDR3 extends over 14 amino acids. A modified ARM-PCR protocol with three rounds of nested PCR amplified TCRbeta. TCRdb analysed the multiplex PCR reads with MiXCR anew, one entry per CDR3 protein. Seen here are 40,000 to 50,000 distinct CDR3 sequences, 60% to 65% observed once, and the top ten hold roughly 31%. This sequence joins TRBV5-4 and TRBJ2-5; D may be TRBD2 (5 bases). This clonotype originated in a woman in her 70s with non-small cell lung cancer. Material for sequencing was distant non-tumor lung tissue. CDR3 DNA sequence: TGTGCCAGCCCCCCTAGCCGCTACCAAGAGACCCAGTACTTC. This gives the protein CASPPSRYQETQYF. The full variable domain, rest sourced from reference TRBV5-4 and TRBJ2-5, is ETGVTQSPTHLIKTRGQQVTLRCSSQSGHNTVSWYQQALGQGPQFIFQYYREEENGRGNFPPRFSGLQFPNYSSELNVNALELDDSALYLCASPPSRYQETQYFGPGTRLLVL.